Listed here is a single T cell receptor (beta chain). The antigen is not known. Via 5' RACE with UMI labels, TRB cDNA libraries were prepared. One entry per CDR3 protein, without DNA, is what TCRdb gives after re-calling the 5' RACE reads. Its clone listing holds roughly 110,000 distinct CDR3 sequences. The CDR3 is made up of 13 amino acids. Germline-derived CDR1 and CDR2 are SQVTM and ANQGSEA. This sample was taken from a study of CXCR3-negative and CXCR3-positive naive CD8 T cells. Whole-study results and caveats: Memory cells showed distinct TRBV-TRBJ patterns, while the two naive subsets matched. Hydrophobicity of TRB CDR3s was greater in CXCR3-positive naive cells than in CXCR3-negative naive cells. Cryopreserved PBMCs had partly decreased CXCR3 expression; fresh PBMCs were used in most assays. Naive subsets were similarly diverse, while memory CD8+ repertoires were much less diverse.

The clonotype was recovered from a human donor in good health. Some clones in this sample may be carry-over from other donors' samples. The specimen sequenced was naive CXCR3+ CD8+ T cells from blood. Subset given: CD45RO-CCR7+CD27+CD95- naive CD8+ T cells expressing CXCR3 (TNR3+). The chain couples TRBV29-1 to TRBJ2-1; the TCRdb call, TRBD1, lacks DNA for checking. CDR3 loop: CSVIGGGGNEQFF.